The 25 T cell receptor beta chains presented below share a single source sample, sequenced in a study of neurological immune-mediated disorders. TCRdb ran MiXCR on the 5' RACE reads and lists one entry per CDR3 protein. The table includes 40,000 to 60,000 distinct CDR3 sequences, about 3.5% detected once. The sample consisted of PBMCs. Receptors originate from a man in his forties or fifties with multiple sclerosis.

This clonotype occurred a few times. The gene calls are TRBV5-1 and TRBJ2-7, with D possibly being TRBD2 (5 bases). The CDR3 consists of 13 residues. V gave up 7 bases and J gave up 3 bases, with 14 bases separating them. CDR1 and CDR2 (germline): SGHRS, YFSETQ. Written as DNA, the CDR3 is TGCGCCAGCCGCCGGGAAACAGACTACGAGCAGTACTTC. It encodes CASRRETDYEQYF.

This clonotype was counted between two and nine times. A much larger clone differs from this one at a single base, so this may be a read error. V usage is TRBV7-3 and J usage is TRBJ2-1, with D perhaps TRBD2 (5 bases). Germline V gene data show CDR1 as SGHTA and CDR2 as FQGTGA. This CDR3 has 14 amino acids. With 5 bases removed from V and 4 bases from J, the gap between germline ends came to 12 bases. This chain's CDR3 is CASSPGKEYNEQFF. The CDR3 DNA reads as TGTGCCAGCAGCCCGGGAAAGGAATACAATGAGCAGTTCTTC.

In its sample, this clonotype ranks as large (0.1 to 1%). The chain uses TRBV18 and TRBJ2-3; the match to TRBD1 covers 7 bases. The CDR3 has 15 residues. With 3 bases clipped from V and 3 bases from J, the junction kept 6 bases outside the gene matches. Germline assignment: CDR1 KGHSH and CDR2 LQKENI. The CDR3 sequence: CASSPVGTETDTQYF. As DNA, the CDR3 is TGTGCCAGCTCACCGGTAGGGACAGAGACAGATACGCAGTATTTT.

This clonotype was recorded many times. J is TRBJ2-5 and V is TRBV2; D call uncertain. The germline gives CDR1 SNHLY, CDR2 FYNNEI. This CDR3 is built from 11 residues. V lost 6 bases and J 7 bases, leaving 9 bases between the germline ends. The CDR3 nucleotides read TGTGCCAGCAGCCCTGGGTGGACCCAGTACTTC. Translated, it gives CASSPGWTQYF. Together with reference TRBV2 and TRBJ2-5, the CDR3 gives the full variable domain: EPEVTQTPSHQVTQMGQEVILRCVPISNHLYFYWYRQILGQKVEFLVSFYNNEISEKSEIFDDQFSVERPDGSNFTLKIRSTKLEDSAMYFCASSPGWTQYFGPGTRLLVL.

This clonotype was recorded at least ten times. The chain has TRBV12-3 or TRBV12-4 and TRBJ2-5; maybe TRBD1 (6 bases). This CDR3 has 13 residues. Trimming removed 7 bases at V and 5 bases at J, with 14 bases between. CDR3 amino acids: CASTEDRGETQYF. DNA of the CDR3: TGTGCCAGCACCGAGGACAGAGGGGAGACCCAGTACTTC.

This clonotype occurred many times. The chain couples TRBV7-8 to TRBJ2-1, with 8 bases lining up with TRBD1. The CDR3 has 13 amino acids. Germline V lookup: CDR1 SGHVS, CDR2 FQNEAQ. The V gene end was trimmed by 5 bases and the J gene end by 13 bases; junction bases not matched to a gene: 10. CDR3 in DNA: TGTGCCAGCAGCATACTACCGGGACAGGAACAGTTCTTC. Translating gives CASSILPGQEQFF.

This clonotype has ten or more counts. The V gene is TRBV12-3 or TRBV12-4, the J gene TRBJ2-2; 10 bases are a match to TRBD1. CDR3 length: 18 amino acids. Unmatched junction bases numbered 10, after V lost 6 bases and J lost 0 bases. DNA for the CDR3: TGTGCCAGCAGCACCGGGACAGGGGCAGGTGCGAACACCGGGGAGCTGTTTTTT. The encoded protein is CASSTGTGAGANTGELFF.

This clonotype showed up just once. A much larger clone lies one base from this, so it may be a read error. The chain couples TRBV2 to TRBJ1-5; unclear D gene. CDR1 and CDR2 from the germline V gene are SNHLY and FYNNEI. This CDR3 has 14 amino acids. CDR3: CASSGVYSNQPQNF. CDR3 coding DNA: TGTGCCAGCAGTGGGGTGTATAGCAATCAGCCCCAGAATTTT.

This clonotype was picked up a small number of times. V usage is TRBV24-1 and J usage is TRBJ2-1, with 9 bases fitting TRBD1. CDR1 and CDR2 (germline): KGHDR, SFDVKD. The ends lost 4 bases at V and 5 bases at J; junction bases unmatched: 2. The CDR3 is 14 residues long. The CDR3 bases are TGTGCCACCAGTGACTACAGGGGGCACAATGAGCAGTTCTTC. This codes for CATSDYRGHNEQFF.

This clonotype appeared a few times. This chain uses TRBV7-9 with TRBJ2-1; maybe TRBD1 (5 bases). The CDR3 has 14 residues. Between the trimmed V and J ends, which lost 5 bases and 7 bases, there was a span of 15 bases. CDR1 is SEHNR, CDR2 FQNEAQ, per germline (reference sequence). Here the CDR3 reads CASSDLGPRNEQFF. The CDR3, as DNA: TGTGCCAGCAGCGACTTGGGGCCGAGGAATGAGCAGTTCTTC. Filled out from reference TRBV7-9 and TRBJ2-1, the complete variable domain reads DTGVSQNPRHKITKRGQNVTFRCDPISEHNRLYWYRQTLGQGPEFLTYFQNEAQLEKSRLLSDRFSAERPKGSFSTLEIQRTEQGDSAMYLCASSDLGPRNEQFFGPGTRLTVL.

This clonotype was recorded at least ten times. The chain joins TRBV9 to TRBJ2-7, with 10 nucleotides matching TRBD1. The V and J ends lost 0 bases and 6 bases, in that order; junction bases with no gene match: 6. The CDR3 is 15 amino acids. Germline lookup yields CDR1 SGDLS and CDR2 YYNGEE. In nucleotides, the CDR3 is TGTGCCAGCAGCGTAGGACAGGGGGCGTTGGTCGAGCAGTACTTC. Translation gives CASSVGQGALVEQYF.

This clonotype was seen repeatedly, ten times or more. The V gene is TRBV7-9, the J gene TRBJ2-1; D remains ambiguous. Trimming left V 5 bases short and J 2 bases short, with 19 bases between. The CDR3 contains 17 residues. Germline CDR1 SEHNR, CDR2 FQNEAQ (reference sequence). CDR3 sequence reads: CASSPPVATITYNEQFF. As DNA, the CDR3 is TGTGCCAGCAGCCCCCCGGTTGCGACCATAACCTACAATGAGCAGTTCTTC.

Ten or more counts support this clonotype. This chain uses TRBV5-5 with TRBJ1-4, with 9 bases fitting TRBD1. The V and J ends lost 3 bases and 8 bases, in that order; junction bases with no gene match: 8. The CDR3 has 15 residues. CDR1 and CDR2 (germline): SGHKS, YYEKEE (reference sequence). For the CDR3, the DNA is TGTGCCAGCAGCTCCTGGACAGGGGTAAACGAAAAACTGTTTTTT. Translating it yields CASSSWTGVNEKLFF. Supplemented by reference TRBV5-5 and TRBJ1-4, the full variable domain reads DAGVTQSPTHLIKTRGQQVTLRCSPISGHKSVSWYQQVLGQGPQFIFQYYEKEERGRGNFPDRFSARQFPNYSSELNVNALLLGDSALYLCASSSWTGVNEKLFFGSGTQLSVL.

This clonotype was recorded at least ten times. V gene TRBV5-1 combines with J gene TRBJ1-6; D call uncertain. Germline CDR1 SGHRS, CDR2 YFSETQ. V dropped 0 bases and J dropped 11 bases, with 6 bases sitting between them. This CDR3 region has 12 residues. CDR3 region: CASSLGAAPLHF. Written as DNA, the CDR3 is TGCGCCAGCAGCTTGGGGGCGGCACCCCTCCACTTT.

This clonotype has a count of ten or more. The chain has TRBV27 and TRBJ1-4; 7 bases align to TRBD1. Germline CDR1 MNHEY, CDR2 SMNVEV (reference sequence). V shed 5 bases and J 8 bases; nucleotides not matched to a gene: 11. CDR3 length: 15 amino acids. The CDR3 sequence: CASSARQGGGEKLFF. The CDR3 DNA reads TGTGCCAGCAGTGCCAGACAGGGTGGGGGAGAAAAACTGTTTTTT.

This chain joins TRBV11-2 and TRBJ1-5; TRBD1 is a possible D gene (5 bases). The CDR3 length is 15 residues. Trimming cost V 2 bases and J 3 bases, with 11 bases left between them. Germline loops: CDR1 SGHAT, CDR2 FQNNGV. CDR3 in DNA: TGTGCCAGCAGCTTATCAGGGACCGTCAATCAGCCCCAGCATTTT. Its translation is CASSLSGTVNQPQHF.

This clonotype was seen many times. CDR3 bases: TGTGCCACCAGCAGAGATCACATCCGAGAAAAACTGTTTTTT. Translated, it gives CATSRDHIREKLFF. J is TRBJ1-4 and V is TRBV15; no definite D call. The CDR3 runs 14 residues. The germline gives CDR1 LNHNV, CDR2 YYDKDF (reference sequence). Trimming shortened V by 0 bases and J by 8 bases, and 10 bases separated the two germline ends.

This clonotype was detected ten times or more. The chain is built from TRBV3-1 and TRBJ2-5; 9 bases fit TRBD1. Germline loops: CDR1 LGHDT, CDR2 YNNKEL (reference sequence). The V and J ends lost 2 bases and 4 bases, in that order; junction bases with no gene match: 5. This CDR3 contains 15 residues. The CDR3 DNA follows: TGTGCCAGCAGCCAACCGGGACAGGGAGGAGAGACCCAGTACTTC. Its protein product is CASSQPGQGGETQYF.

This clonotype appeared many times. The chain recombines TRBV14 with TRBJ2-7, with 9 bases lining up with TRBD1. Germline V gene sequence: CDR1 SGHDN, CDR2 FVKESK. The CDR3 totals 15 residues. Trimming removed 5 bases from V and 4 bases from J; junction bases left unmatched: 9. The CDR3 DNA sequence: TGTGCCAGCAGCGTCGGGACAGGGATCTCTTACGAGCAGTACTTC. Protein sequence: CASSVGTGISYEQYF.

This clonotype was found many times. This sequence joins TRBV12-3 or TRBV12-4 and TRBJ2-7; a weak D match, TRBD2 (6 bases). V lost 6 bases and J lost 1, with 19 bases in between. CDR3 size: 16 residues. CDR3 nucleotides: TGTGCCAGCAGCCCCGGGGGATATAACCAATCCTACGAGCAGTACTTC. Translated: CASSPGGYNQSYEQYF.

Concerning this clonotype itself: A much bigger clone sits one base away, suggesting this may be a read error. The rearrangement links TRBV29-1 to TRBJ1-6; maybe TRBD1 (5 bases). Germline V gene lookup returns CDR1 SQVTM and CDR2 ANQGSEA. Trimming took off 3 bases at V and 12 bases at J, with 18 bases between the two ends. This CDR3 spans 14 amino acids. CDR3 sequence: CSVELGEGRGPLHF. CDR3 in DNA: TGCAGCGTTGAGTTGGGGGAAGGGAGAGGACCCCTCCACTTT. The whole variable domain, filled in from reference TRBV29-1 and TRBJ1-6, reads SAVISQKPSRDICQRGTSLTIQCQVDSQVTMMFWYRQQPGQSLTLIATANQGSEATYESGFVIDKFPISRPNLTFSTLTVSNMSPEDSSIYLCSVELGEGRGPLHFGNGTRLTVT.

There are many counts of this clonotype. V gene TRBV9 combines with J gene TRBJ2-5; D is uncertain. Germline V gives CDR1 SGDLS, CDR2 YYNGEE. The CDR3 length is 14 residues. Trimming took off 3 bases at V and 5 bases at J, with 14 bases between the two ends. The CDR3 reads CASSEGLLGETQYF. CDR3 DNA: TGTGCCAGCAGCGAAGGGTTGCTCGGGGAGACCCAGTACTTC.

There are a few counts of this clonotype. The chain combines TRBV3-1 with TRBJ2-5; no definite D call. V was clipped by 6 bases and J by 3 bases, with 14 bases between them. The V gene's germline CDR1 is LGHDT and CDR2 YNNKEL (reference sequence). The CDR3 is 14 amino acids. CDR3 region: CASRSGLGKETQYF. CDR3 bases: TGTGCCAGCAGATCCGGCCTAGGAAAAGAGACCCAGTACTTC.

This clonotype occurred once. V is TRBV6-2 or TRBV6-3 and J is TRBJ1-1, with D hard to call. Per germline, CDR1 MNHEY and CDR2 SVGEGT. Deletions cut 4 bases from V and 5 bases from J, with 8 bases between. This CDR3 region has 12 residues. CDR3 coding DNA: TGTGCCAGCAGTTCGTTTGGGACTGAAGCTTTCTTT. Encoded protein: CASSSFGTEAFF.

This clonotype has a count of ten or more. V and J are TRBV9 and TRBJ1-5; 8 bases fit TRBD1. CDR3 length equals 14 residues. Germline CDR1 is SGDLS and CDR2 is YYNGEE. The ends lost 3 bases at V and 7 bases at J; junction bases unmatched: 6. As DNA, the CDR3 is TGTGCCAGCAGCGAGGGGACAGGCCGGCAGCCCCAGCATTTT. This codes for CASSEGTGRQPQHF.